The TCR beta chain under discussion was sequenced for a study of cytomegalovirus exposure and HLA in healthy donors. About the study: Most genotyped donors, around four fifths of about 400, had Caucasian-associated genetic ancestry. Findings and limits, study-wide: There was a cluster of highly shared sequence variants that was likely a sequencing artifact. Analysis performed later found approximately 17,000 TCR beta sequences associated with HLA alleles at 0.05 false discovery rate. Immune exposure was documented only through CMV serostatus.

There are 14 residues in the CDR3. Germline-derived CDR1 and CDR2 are SGHAT and FQNNGV. Unmatched junction bases numbered 7, after V lost 3 bases and J lost 8 bases. Note on this clone: Its specificity is not known.

Primers: 60 Vbeta forward and 13 Jbeta reverse. Sequenced by immunoSEQ multiplex PCR; TCRdb stores in-frame clones only, minus some. The profile covers some 120,000 clones, with roughly 86% appearing a single time and about 2% taken by the ten largest. Sequenced sample: PBMCs. This receptor was obtained from a man in his late teens or twenties in good health and CMV-seronegative. The gene calls are TRBV11-2 and TRBJ1-2; TRBD1 matches 9 bases. CDR3 protein: CASSLDRGLKGYTF. Here the CDR3 DNA reads TGTGCCAGCAGCTTGGACAGGGGACTTAAGGGCTACACCTTC.